This T cell receptor beta chain was sequenced during a study of chemoradiotherapy in HPV16-positive cancers. Study results and limitations: HPV-specific T cells were functionally defined from only a couple of HPV16-positive patients.

TCRdb's table, derived via immunoSEQ multiplex PCR, lists solely in-frame clones and lacks some. The table records some 930 clones, around 88% of them present only once. To note about this clone: Its specificity is unknown.

V gave up 2 bases and J gave up 5 bases, with 15 bases separating them. This CDR3 has 15 amino acids. Germline CDR1 and CDR2: SGHTA and FQGNSA. This material consisted of tumor tissue, taken from a patient who underwent chemoradiotherapy. The chain employs TRBV7-2 and TRBJ2-5, with D possibly being TRBD1 (5 bases). The TCR comes from a human donor with HPV-associated anogenital cancer. The CDR3 protein is CASSLSPGLDETQYF. The CDR3 DNA sequence: TGTGCCAGCAGCTTATCTCCAGGGTTGGATGAGACCCAGTACTTC.